This T cell receptor (beta chain) was documented in a study of blood T cells in healthy people across ages. CDR3 length: 18 residues. The junction had 12 bases not matched to a gene; V was cut back by 2 bases and J by 7 bases. Germline V gene data show CDR1 as MGHRA and CDR2 as YSYEKL. The second PCR ran about 6 to 11 cycles with a sample-barcoded 5' primer and J-beta primers. Via MiXCR, TCRdb re-called the 5' RACE reads, giving one row per CDR3 protein. The sample contains about 1 million distinct CDR3 sequences, 45% of which appear only once. The source is a woman aged 55 to 70 in good health. The chain employs TRBV4-1 and TRBJ2-7, with 15 bases matching TRBD2. The sequenced material came from blood. CDR3 DNA sequence: TGCGCCAGCAGCCAACACGGACTAGCGGGGGGGTCGTACAATGAGCAGTACTTC. Protein product: CASSQHGLAGGSYNEQYF.